The clone carrying this T cell receptor (beta chain) has more than one count but fewer than ten. Its antigen is unidentified. Each patient came to thyroid surgery without any prior treatment (of any kind). This sample was taken from a study of metastatic and nonmetastatic thyroid tumors. Study overall: The study looked at repertoires side by side in blood and in tumor or nodule tissue from malignant and benign thyroid patients. Findings and caveats of the study: Compared with benign nodules, malignant thyroid tumors were reported to have significantly higher TCR beta diversity in both blood and tumor.

TCRdb re-called the PCR reads via MiXCR. The sample yields 5,000 to 7,000 clones, about 29% seen once. The CDR3 is 13 amino acids. CDR1 and CDR2 (germline): LNHNV, YYDKDF (reference sequence). V was clipped by 5 bases and J by 7 bases, with 12 bases between them. The material sequenced was adjacent normal tissue. This sequence originates from a female donor with papillary thyroid cancer or a benign thyroid nodule (not recorded which). Some clones in this sample may be carry-over from other donors' samples. The chain uses TRBV15 and TRBJ2-1, with D unclear. CDR3 in amino acids: CATSQSSGNEQFF. The CDR3 nucleotides are TGTGCCACCAGCCAGAGTTCGGGTAATGAGCAGTTCTTC.